This TCR beta chain was captured in a study of shared clonotypes between healthy human individuals. Across the whole study: Donors, aged 18 to 49, were a couple of women and a few men.

The V gene's germline CDR1 is SGHVS and CDR2 FNYEAQ. Unmatched junction bases numbered 8, after V lost 5 bases and J lost 2 bases. The CDR3 loop spans 15 amino acids. Only CD45RO-negative cells positively selected for CCR7 counted as naive CD8 cells, so terminally differentiated effector memory CD45RA+ cells were excluded. Sequenced by immunoSEQ multiplex PCR; TCRdb stores in-frame clones only, minus some. The sample comprises about 590,000 clones, roughly 95% of which are singletons, and 0.11% rests with the top ten. Sequenced material: naive CD8+ T cells sorted from blood. The receptor's source is a woman aged 25 to 45 in good health. The chain is built from TRBV7-6 and TRBJ2-7; 8 bases are shared with TRBD1. For the CDR3, the DNA is TGTGCCAGCAGCCCCCCCGGGACAGGAACCTACGAGCAGTACTTC. Translation gives CASSPPGTGTYEQYF. Drawing the rest from reference TRBV7-6 and TRBJ2-7, the complete variable domain is GAGVSQSPRYKVTKRGQDVALRCDPISGHVSLYWYRQALGQGPEFLTYFNYEAQQDKSGLPNDRFSAERPEGSISTLTIQRTEQRDSAMYRCASSPPGTGTYEQYFGPGTRLTVT.